This section outlines one TCR beta chain sequence together with its context. V was clipped by 6 bases and J by 4 bases; unmatched bases: 8. Looked up from germline, CDR1 is SNHLY and CDR2 is FYNNEI. This CDR3 has 15 residues. The protocol was immunoSEQ multiplex PCR, while the TCRdb copy is restricted to in-frame clones and leaves out a portion. This table has 350,000 or so clones, more than 70% appearing once. This sample is drawn from a study of blood T cell repertoires in COVID-19. Study-level background: Material from acute and convalescent COVID-19 was sourced from the United States, Italy and Spain.

The clonotype was recovered from a woman in her 30s with COVID-19, enrolled during active disease. The chain recombines TRBV2 with TRBJ1-5, with TRBD1 matching 8 bases. Material for sequencing was peripheral blood. CDR3 sequence reads: CASSLLGQANQPQHF. The CDR3 coding sequence is TGTGCCAGCAGCCTCCTGGGACAGGCAAATCAGCCCCAGCATTTT.